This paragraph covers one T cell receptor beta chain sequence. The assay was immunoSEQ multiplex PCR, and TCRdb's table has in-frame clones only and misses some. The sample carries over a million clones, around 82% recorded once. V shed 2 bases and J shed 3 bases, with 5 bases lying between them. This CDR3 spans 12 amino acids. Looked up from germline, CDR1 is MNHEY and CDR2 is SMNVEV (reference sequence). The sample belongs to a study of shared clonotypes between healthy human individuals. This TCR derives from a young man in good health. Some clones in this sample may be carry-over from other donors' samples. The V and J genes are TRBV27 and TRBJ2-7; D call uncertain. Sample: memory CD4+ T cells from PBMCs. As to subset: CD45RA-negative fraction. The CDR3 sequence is CASSLSGYEQYF. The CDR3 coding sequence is TGTGCCAGCAGTTTAAGTGGCTACGAGCAGTACTTC.